These 14 T cell receptor beta chains share one sample of origin, sequenced in a study of CD8 T cells in Susac syndrome. Reverse transcription used about 0.45 to 1 ug RNA and random hexamers. TCRdb ran MiXCR on the immunoSEQ multiplex PCR reads and lists one entry per CDR3 protein. Of about 140,000 distinct CDR3 sequences detected, roughly 95% appear once; the ten largest clones hold 0.11%. The sample was CD4+ T cells from PBMCs. These receptors were collected from a human donor with multiple sclerosis.

This rearrangement joins TRBV7-2 to TRBJ2-1, with a tentative D call TRBD1 (6 bases). Germline V gene data show CDR1 as SGHTA and CDR2 as FQGNSA. This CDR3 contains 13 residues. V dropped 2 bases and J dropped 10 bases, with 12 bases sitting between them. The CDR3 nucleotides are TGTGCCAGCAGCTTATTCCCAGGACAGGAGCAGTTCTTC. It translates to CASSLFPGQEQFF.

This chain uses TRBV12-3 or TRBV12-4 with TRBJ2-2; TRBD1 aligns across 7 bases. Trimming cost V 10 bases and J 0 bases; bases outside gene matches: 5. This CDR3 contains 14 residues. The CDR3 sequence is CATSDRANTGELFF. The CDR3 bases are TGTGCCACCTCCGACAGGGCGAACACCGGGGAGCTGTTTTTT.

The V gene is TRBV11-2, the J gene TRBJ2-7; perhaps D is TRBD1 or TRBD2 (5 bases each). This CDR3 has 17 residues. V lost 2 bases and J lost 2, with 19 bases in between. Germline CDR1 SGHAT, CDR2 FQNNGV. CDR3 in amino acids: CASSLYPKGPMAYEQYF. The CDR3 DNA follows: TGTGCCAGCAGCTTATACCCGAAGGGACCGATGGCCTACGAGCAGTACTTC. The variable domain in full, completed from reference TRBV11-2 and TRBJ2-7, reads EAGVAQSPRYKIIEKRQSVAFWCNPISGHATLYWYQQILGQGPKLLIQFQNNGVVDDSQLPKDRFSAERLKGVDSTLKIQPAKLEDSAVYLCASSLYPKGPMAYEQYFGPGTRLTVT.

V usage is TRBV3-1 and J usage is TRBJ2-1; TRBD1 or TRBD2 may be the D gene (5 bases each). Germline values: CDR1 LGHDT, CDR2 YNNKEL (reference sequence). This CDR3 spans 13 amino acids. V shed 2 bases and J shed 9 bases, with 11 bases lying between them. The CDR3 loop reads CASSQRGASEQFF. In DNA, the CDR3 is TGTGCCAGCAGCCAAAGAGGGGCAAGTGAGCAGTTCTTC.

This clonotype is a singleton in its sample. The chain carries TRBV11-2 and TRBJ1-4, with unresolved D. The V and J ends lost 10 bases and 3 bases respectively, with 12 bases between them. The CDR3 spans 13 residues. Germline lookup yields CDR1 SGHAT and CDR2 FQNNGV. The CDR3 nucleotides are TGTGCCACCTCTGCGGGGTCTAATGAAAAACTGTTTTTT. Its protein product is CATSAGSNEKLFF. The whole variable domain, remainder taken from reference TRBV11-2 and TRBJ1-4, is EAGVAQSPRYKIIEKRQSVAFWCNPISGHATLYWYQQILGQGPKLLIQFQNNGVVDDSQLPKDRFSAERLKGVDSTLKIQPAKLEDSAVYLCATSAGSNEKLFFGSGTQLSVL.

The chain recombines TRBV7-2 with TRBJ1-2; D unclear. The V and J ends lost 7 bases and 2 bases respectively, with 17 bases between them. This CDR3 region has 15 residues. From germline, CDR1 is SGHTA and CDR2 FQGNSA. The CDR3 reads CASIPSGRSNYGYTF. The CDR3 region has the DNA TGTGCCAGCATCCCGTCCGGCAGATCGAACTATGGCTACACCTTC.

About this clonotype itself: Sequence at one end of the junction differs from germline and may be a read error. The CDR3 protein is CASSLASPGELFF. The CDR3 DNA follows: TGTGCTAGCAGCTTAGCGTCCCCCGGGGAGCTGTTTTTT. This rearrangement joins TRBV7-7 to TRBJ2-2, with D possibly being TRBD2 (5 bases). The CDR3 contains 13 residues. Germline CDR1 SSHAT, CDR2 FNYEAQ (reference sequence).

The chain is built from TRBV29-1 and TRBJ1-1; TRBD1 agrees at 7 bases. J lost 0 bases, V lost 6 bases, and 7 bases had no gene match. This CDR3 has 14 amino acids. Germline CDR1 and CDR2: SQVTM and ANQGSEA. The CDR3 nucleotides read TGCAGCGTCGTCACGACAGGGATGAACACTGAAGCTTTCTTT. This encodes CSVVTTGMNTEAFF.

The chain uses TRBV7-8 and TRBJ1-2, with 9 bases fitting TRBD1. J gave up 8 bases and V 0 bases, and 7 bases lay outside the gene matches. The CDR3 length is 15 residues. Looked up from germline, CDR1 is SGHVS and CDR2 is FQNEAQ. The DNA of the CDR3 is TGTGCCAGCAGCTTAGCGCTGGGACAGGGCGTGGGCTACACCTTC. It translates to CASSLALGQGVGYTF.

This chain links TRBV4-1 with TRBJ2-7; TRBD1 aligns across 9 bases. CDR3 size: 15 residues. With V trimmed by 3 bases and J by 2 bases, 5 bases remained unmatched. From germline, CDR1 is MGHRA and CDR2 YSYEKL. The CDR3 region has the DNA TGCGCCAGCAGCCATCTAGGGACAGGGACCTACGAGCAGTACTTC. This codes for CASSHLGTGTYEQYF.

The CDR3 loop is CSAADGRNTEAFF. The DNA for the CDR3 is TGCAGCGCCGCAGATGGGAGGAACACTGAAGCTTTCTTT. The chain recombines TRBV29-1 with TRBJ1-1; D not resolved. Trimming cost V 7 bases and J 1 base, with 13 bases left between them. Per germline, CDR1 SQVTM and CDR2 ANQGSEA. This CDR3 spans 13 amino acids.

This chain links TRBV30 with TRBJ1-2, with unresolved D. The CDR3 is 15 residues long. The V and J ends lost 0 bases and 0 bases respectively, with 11 bases between them. The V gene's germline CDR1 is GTSNPN and CDR2 SVGIG (reference sequence). This CDR3 is CAWSVRGRSNYGYTF. In DNA form, the CDR3 reads TGTGCCTGGAGTGTACGCGGCCGATCTAACTATGGCTACACCTTC.

This chain connects TRBV7-2 to TRBJ2-3; no definite D call. V was trimmed by 1 base and J by 3 bases, leaving 5 bases between them. Germline CDR1 is SGHTA and CDR2 is FQGNSA. The CDR3 is 13 residues long. Here the CDR3 reads CASSLGGTDTQYF. In DNA form, the CDR3 reads TGTGCCAGCAGCTTAGGAGGAACAGATACGCAGTATTTT.

This clonotype was counted a single time. The rearrangement links TRBV5-1 to TRBJ2-7; possible D gene TRBD2, 6 bases. The CDR3 loop spans 14 amino acids. Per germline, CDR1 SGHRS and CDR2 YFSETQ. The germline V and J ends were trimmed by 4 bases and 7 bases, with 18 bases remaining between them. The CDR3 region has the DNA TGCGCCAGCAGCCCCCGGGCACTAGCCGGGGAGCAGTACTTC. Protein sequence: CASSPRALAGEQYF.